This T cell receptor (beta chain) was found in a study of blood T cell repertoires in COVID-19 (dated by TCRdb to 2020 to 2022). In the study overall: Samples from collaborators originated in the United States, Italy and Spain and spanned both the acute and convalescent phases of COVID-19. The prospective study material was composed of cDNA or gDNA derived from T cells, B-cell-depleted T cells, or PBMCs. The dataset comprised deeply sampled blood TCRbeta repertoires from subjects exposed to, actively infected with, or recovered from COVID-19. The sample metadata nearly always contained a de-identified subject ID, COVID-19 status, age in years and sex. The samples were drawn from the first 160 participants of the ongoing ImmuneRACE study and from 950 to 1,500 subjects provided by 6 global collaborators. The repertoires were released in a freely available public database intended as a resource for research on the immune response to SARS-CoV-2. Where available, HLA class I and class II types were obtained from metadata supplied by the sample provider rather than from assay-based typing.

TCRbeta CDR3 regions were amplified from genomic DNA by means of the immunoSEQ Assay, a bias-controlled multiplex PCR. From the authors' description of their analysis: The number of nucleated cells in each sample was estimated by amplification of reference gene primers within the assay. Sequence reads were collapsed and filtered to measure the absolute abundance of every unique TCRbeta CDR3 rearrangement. For each sample, productive Simpson clonality was calculated as the square root of Simpson's diversity index across productive rearrangements. Drawn from immuneACCESS, this table holds only the in-frame rearrangements with V and J called that TCRdb kept. Clones are partly lost; checked studies trace under half to an unresolved V gene and leave the rest unexplained. Clone size and V and J calls were adopted from that table, with D and trimming inferred from the DNA. This sample has about 240,000 clones in its table, and 80% to 85% of those were observed once. The top ten clonotypes cover around 12% of the sample.

The V and J ends are trimmed by 1 base and 7 bases, leaving 13 bases between them. The cysteine opens and the phenylalanine closes a CDR3 of 15 amino acids. Only the CDR3 part of the read is kept: 45 bases, read in frame from the first base. CDR1 and CDR2 are read off the germline V gene as SGHTA and FQGNSA. The collaborating institutions used their own protocols to collect whole blood in K2EDTA tubes. For TCRbeta analysis, collaborator samples were shipped as frozen whole blood, as isolated PBMCs, or as DNA extracted from either sample type. What the study reported, not specific to this receptor: The amount of clinical and demographic metadata varied by source and participant and was provided uncurated.

Note on this clone: The clone's antigen remains unknown. Base qualities are not recorded, but no much larger clone differs from it by a single base.

The sequence is built from TRBV7-2 and TRBJ1-4; TRBD1 is possibly the D segment (5 matching bases). The source material was peripheral blood. This clonotype was sampled from a woman aged 60-75 years with active or convalescent COVID-19. The nucleotide sequence is TGTGCCAGCAGCTTAGTGGGGGAGGGTGGTGAAAAACTGTTTTTT. This translates into CASSLVGEGGEKLFF.